This TCR beta chain was recorded in a study of Ad26.COV2.S vaccination and SARS-CoV-2 variants. Study-level points and caveats: Spike-specific CD8+ and CD4+ T cell responses reportedly showed substantial breadth after vaccination.

V shed 5 bases and J shed 7 bases, with 14 bases lying between them. Germline lookup yields CDR1 KGHSH and CDR2 LQKENI. The CDR3 loop spans 13 amino acids. Specified treatment: about 20 received Ad26.COV2.S at low or high dose, single or two shots; roughly five received placebo; per-sample allocation not given. Each sample was drawn 63 days after the first injection (of vaccine or placebo). This Boston cohort included adults aged 18-55 years. Here immunoSEQ multiplex PCR was the method, and the copy in TCRdb shows in-frame clones only, minus some. The table includes roughly 300,000 clones, approximately 90% detected once. Of note for this clone: The antigen is undetermined.

The TCR originated in a person between 18 and 60 years old who received the Ad26.COV2.S COVID-19 vaccine or a placebo. This rearrangement joins TRBV18 to TRBJ1-1; tentatively, D is TRBD1 (5 bases). Sequenced material: peripheral blood, taken in a trial of Ad26.COV2.S vaccine versus placebo. In DNA form, the CDR3 reads TGTGCCAGCTCAGAGGGCCTCGACAGTGAAGCTTTCTTT. It translates to CASSEGLDSEAFF.